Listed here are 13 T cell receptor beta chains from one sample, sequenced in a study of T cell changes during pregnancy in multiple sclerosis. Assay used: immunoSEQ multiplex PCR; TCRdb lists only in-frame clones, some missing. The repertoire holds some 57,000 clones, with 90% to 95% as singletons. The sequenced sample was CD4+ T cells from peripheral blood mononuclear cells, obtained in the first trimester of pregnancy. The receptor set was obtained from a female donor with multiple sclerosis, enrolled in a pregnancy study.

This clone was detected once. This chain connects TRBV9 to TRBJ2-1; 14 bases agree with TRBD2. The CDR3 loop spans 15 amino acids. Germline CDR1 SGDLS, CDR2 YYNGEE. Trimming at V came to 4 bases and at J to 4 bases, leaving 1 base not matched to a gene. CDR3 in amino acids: CASSWTSGGYNEQFF. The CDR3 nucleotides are TGTGCCAGCAGCTGGACTAGCGGGGGGTACAATGAGCAGTTCTTC.

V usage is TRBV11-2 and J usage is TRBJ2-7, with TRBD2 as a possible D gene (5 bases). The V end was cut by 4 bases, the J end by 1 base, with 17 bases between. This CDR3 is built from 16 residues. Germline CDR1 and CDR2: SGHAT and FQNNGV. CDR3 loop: CASSSPGEIESYEQYF. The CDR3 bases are TGTGCCAGCAGCTCCCCTGGGGAGATAGAGTCCTACGAGCAGTACTTC.

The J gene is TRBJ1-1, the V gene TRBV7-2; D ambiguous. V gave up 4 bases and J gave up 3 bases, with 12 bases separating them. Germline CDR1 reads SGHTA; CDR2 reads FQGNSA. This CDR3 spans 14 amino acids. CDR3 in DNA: TGTGCCAGCAGCTCCCACGGGTTCGACACTGAAGCTTTCTTT. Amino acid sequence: CASSSHGFDTEAFF.

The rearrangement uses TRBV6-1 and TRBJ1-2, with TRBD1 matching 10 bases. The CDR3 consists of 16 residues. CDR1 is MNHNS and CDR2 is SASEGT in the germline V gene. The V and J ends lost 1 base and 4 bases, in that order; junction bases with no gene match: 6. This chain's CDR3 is CASSEGQGQGSYGYTF. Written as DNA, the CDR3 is TGTGCCAGCAGTGAAGGGCAGGGACAGGGGTCCTATGGCTACACCTTC.

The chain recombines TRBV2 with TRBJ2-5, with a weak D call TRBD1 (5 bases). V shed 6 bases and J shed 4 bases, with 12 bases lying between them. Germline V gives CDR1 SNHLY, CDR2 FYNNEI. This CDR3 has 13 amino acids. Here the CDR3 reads CASRGATRETQYF. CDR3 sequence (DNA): TGTGCCAGCAGAGGGGCCACCAGAGAGACCCAGTACTTC.

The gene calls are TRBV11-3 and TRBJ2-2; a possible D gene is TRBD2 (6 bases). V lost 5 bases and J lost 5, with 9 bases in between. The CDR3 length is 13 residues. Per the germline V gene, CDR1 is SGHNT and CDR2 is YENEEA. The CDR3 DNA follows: TGTGCCAGCAGCATTAGCGGAACCGGGGAGCTGTTTTTT. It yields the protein CASSISGTGELFF.

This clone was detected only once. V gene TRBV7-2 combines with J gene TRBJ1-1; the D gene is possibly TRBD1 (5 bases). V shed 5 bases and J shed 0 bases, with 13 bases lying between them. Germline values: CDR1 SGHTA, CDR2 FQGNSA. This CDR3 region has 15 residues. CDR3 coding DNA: TGTGCCAGCAGCAGGGGAAGCCTTTTGAACACTGAAGCTTTCTTT. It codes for CASSRGSLLNTEAFF.

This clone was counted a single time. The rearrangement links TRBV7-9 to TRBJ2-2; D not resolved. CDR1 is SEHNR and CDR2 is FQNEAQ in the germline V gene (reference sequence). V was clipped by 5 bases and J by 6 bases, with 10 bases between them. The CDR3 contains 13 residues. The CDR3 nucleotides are TGTGCCAGCAGCCCCGCGGTGCCCGGGGAGCTGTTTTTT. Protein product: CASSPAVPGELFF. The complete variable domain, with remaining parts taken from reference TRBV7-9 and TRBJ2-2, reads DTGVSQNPRHKITKRGQNVTFRCDPISEHNRLYWYRQTLGQGPEFLTYFQNEAQLEKSRLLSDRFSAERPKGSFSTLEIQRTEQGDSAMYLCASSPAVPGELFFGEGSRLTVL.

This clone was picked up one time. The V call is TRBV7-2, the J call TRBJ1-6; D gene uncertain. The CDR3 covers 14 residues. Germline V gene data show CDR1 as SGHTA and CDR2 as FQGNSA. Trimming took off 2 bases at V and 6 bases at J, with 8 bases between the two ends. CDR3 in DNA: TGTGCCAGCAGCTTATCCGGCGGTAATTCACCCCTCCACTTT. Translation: CASSLSGGNSPLHF.

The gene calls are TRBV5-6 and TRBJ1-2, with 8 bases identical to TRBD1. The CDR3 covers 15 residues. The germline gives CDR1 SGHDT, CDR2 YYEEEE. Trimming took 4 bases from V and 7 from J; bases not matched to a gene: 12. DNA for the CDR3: TGTGCCAGCAGCCAGGTCGGCAGGGGGCAACGTGGCTACACCTTC. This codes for CASSQVGRGQRGYTF.

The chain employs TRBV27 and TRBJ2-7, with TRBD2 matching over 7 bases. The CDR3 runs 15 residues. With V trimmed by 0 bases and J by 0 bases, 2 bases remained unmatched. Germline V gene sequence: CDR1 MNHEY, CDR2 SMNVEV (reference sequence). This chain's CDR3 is CASSLSRGSSYEQYF. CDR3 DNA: TGTGCCAGCAGTTTATCGCGGGGGAGCTCCTACGAGCAGTACTTC.

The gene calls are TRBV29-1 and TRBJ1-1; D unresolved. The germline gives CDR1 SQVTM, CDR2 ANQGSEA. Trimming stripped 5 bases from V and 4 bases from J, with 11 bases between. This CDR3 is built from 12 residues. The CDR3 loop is CSVRGGVTEAFF. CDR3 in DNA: TGCAGCGTTCGGGGAGGCGTCACTGAAGCTTTCTTT.

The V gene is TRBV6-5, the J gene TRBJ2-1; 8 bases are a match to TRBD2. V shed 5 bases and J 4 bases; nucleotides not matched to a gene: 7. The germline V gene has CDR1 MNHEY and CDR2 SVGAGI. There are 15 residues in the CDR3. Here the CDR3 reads CASSLGGGIYNEQFF. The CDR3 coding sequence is TGTGCCAGCAGTCTTGGCGGGGGGATTTACAATGAGCAGTTCTTC.